Presented here are 18 T cell receptor beta chains from one specimen sequenced in a study of T cells after posttransplantation cyclophosphamide. Treatment was busulfan-fludarabine conditioning, a marrow graft, and cyclophosphamide on days +3 and +4. TCRdb's copy holds only in-frame clones and misses some; the assay was immunoSEQ multiplex PCR. The table shows 10,000 to 13,000 clones, with about 89% occurring only once. Sequencing used CD4+ T cells sorted from PBMCs, obtained after allogeneic stem cell transplant with posttransplant cyclophosphamide. Receptors were obtained from a male patient younger than 45 who received an allogeneic stem cell transplant from a related donor, was CMV-positive, and had acute GVHD only. Some T cells may have come from the graft donor.

The chain combines TRBV10-3 with TRBJ2-1; 13 bases match TRBD2. Per the germline V gene, CDR1 is ENHRY and CDR2 is SYGVKD. The CDR3 extends over 16 amino acids. The V and J ends lost 6 bases and 4 bases, in that order; junction bases with no gene match: 6. CDR3 in DNA: TGTGCCATCAGCCCCCCGGGACTAGCGGGGTACAATGAGCAGTTCTTC. Its protein product is CAISPPGLAGYNEQFF.

The chain links TRBV5-1 to TRBJ2-1; 8 bases fit TRBD1. CDR1 is SGHRS and CDR2 is YFSETQ in the germline V gene. The CDR3 covers 15 residues. The ends lost 4 bases at V and 4 bases at J; junction bases unmatched: 7. The CDR3 is CASSGAGTGYNEQFF. The CDR3 nucleotides are TGCGCCAGCAGCGGTGCCGGGACAGGTTACAATGAGCAGTTCTTC.

The CDR3 is CAWSAGHSGNQPQHF. DNA of the CDR3: TGTGCCTGGAGTGCGGGACATTCGGGCAATCAGCCCCAGCATTTT. The J gene is TRBJ1-5, the V gene TRBV30; tentative D call: TRBD1 (6 bases). The CDR3 sequence is 15 residues long. The V end lost 1 base, the J end lost 2 bases, and 12 bases lay between the germline ends. The germline gives CDR1 GTSNPN, CDR2 SVGIG (reference sequence).

The V gene is TRBV9, the J gene TRBJ1-6; TRBD1 agrees at 9 bases. V shed 3 bases, J shed 9 bases, and the junction held 7 bases outside the gene matches. Germline assignment: CDR1 SGDLS and CDR2 YYNGEE. The CDR3 length is 15 residues. DNA of the CDR3: TGTGCCAGCAGCGCCACGGGACAGGGTGGTTCACCCCTCCACTTT. Protein: CASSATGQGGSPLHF.

This clone has just a few counts. The chain has TRBV28 and TRBJ2-3; D gene uncertain. Per the germline V gene, CDR1 is MDHEN and CDR2 is SYDVKM. The CDR3 is 13 residues long. V shed 5 bases and J shed 0 bases, with 6 bases lying between them. The CDR3 coding sequence is TGTGCCAGCAGTCGCGTTAGCACAGATACGCAGTATTTT. Protein sequence: CASSRVSTDTQYF.

In this sample, this clone turned up a few times. The chain employs TRBV5-1 and TRBJ1-1; 8 bases align to TRBD1. The trim removed 1 base at V and 6 bases at J, leaving 8 bases unmatched. This CDR3 comprises 15 residues. The V gene's germline CDR1 is SGHRS and CDR2 YFSETQ. The CDR3: CASSLLQGDSAEAFF. The DNA of the CDR3 is TGCGCCAGCAGCTTGTTACAGGGGGATAGCGCTGAAGCTTTCTTT. The whole variable domain, filled in from reference TRBV5-1 and TRBJ1-1, reads KAGVTQTPRYLIKTRGQQVTLSCSPISGHRSVSWYQQTPGQGLQFLFEYFSETQRNKGNFPGRFSGRQFSNSRSEMNVSTLELGDSALYLCASSLLQGDSAEAFFGQGTRLTVV.

V is TRBV6-6 and J is TRBJ1-3; tentative D call: TRBD1 (6 bases). There are 16 residues in the CDR3. Germline CDR1 MNHNY, CDR2 SVGAGI (reference sequence). Trimming stripped 6 bases from V and 2 bases from J, with 17 bases between. This chain's CDR3 is CASSDSITGPGNTIYF. For the CDR3, the DNA is TGTGCCAGCAGCGATAGCATTACAGGGCCTGGAAACACCATATATTTT.

CDR3 sequence: CASKGETEAFF. The CDR3 coding sequence is TGCGCCAGCAAGGGAGAAACTGAAGCTTTCTTT. J is TRBJ1-1 and V is TRBV5-1; no firm D call. Germline CDR1 reads SGHRS; CDR2 reads YFSETQ. Between the trimmed V and J ends, which lost 6 bases and 5 bases, there was a span of 8 bases. This CDR3 is built from 11 residues. Full variable domain (outside the CDR3, taken from reference TRBV5-1 and TRBJ1-1): KAGVTQTPRYLIKTRGQQVTLSCSPISGHRSVSWYQQTPGQGLQFLFEYFSETQRNKGNFPGRFSGRQFSNSRSEMNVSTLELGDSALYLCASKGETEAFFGQGTRLTVV.

The chain recombines TRBV6-5 with TRBJ1-1, with D possibly being TRBD1 (6 bases). Germline V CDR1 and CDR2: MNHEY, SVGAGI. This CDR3 is built from 13 residues. The V and J ends lost 3 bases and 10 bases respectively, with 15 bases between them. CDR3 protein: CASSYTTGIGAFF. The CDR3 DNA follows: TGTGCCAGCAGTTATACCACAGGGATCGGAGCTTTCTTT.

The chain carries TRBV27 and TRBJ1-2, with D possibly being TRBD1 (6 bases). In germline, CDR1 is MNHEY, CDR2 SMNVEV (reference sequence). Deletions cut 10 bases from V and 7 bases from J, with 16 bases between. The CDR3 is made up of 12 amino acids. Here the CDR3 DNA reads TGTGCCACCCTCACAGGGTCCGTTGGCTACACCTTC. Residues: CATLTGSVGYTF.

The chain joins TRBV5-4 to TRBJ1-2; D not certain. Germline V gene sequence: CDR1 SGHNT, CDR2 YYREEE (reference sequence). This CDR3 is 13 amino acids long. V shed 3 bases and J shed 6 bases, with 12 bases lying between them. The CDR3 loop is CASSSDPRDGYTF. The CDR3 bases are TGTGCCAGCAGCTCTGACCCCCGGGATGGCTACACCTTC.

This chain links TRBV4-1 with TRBJ2-3; TRBD1 matches at 7 bases. The V segment lost 1 base and the J segment 2 bases; nucleotides outside the gene matches: 9. Germline lookup yields CDR1 MGHRA and CDR2 YSYEKL. CDR3 length: 17 residues. CDR3 DNA: TGCGCCAGCAGCCAAGCCCCGGGACAGCCCTACACAGATACGCAGTATTTT. This translates into CASSQAPGQPYTDTQYF.

The chain joins TRBV7-9 to TRBJ1-6, with D perhaps TRBD1 (6 bases). The CDR3 length is 15 residues. Trimming shortened V by 5 bases and J by 5 bases, and 13 bases separated the two germline ends. Per germline, CDR1 SEHNR and CDR2 FQNEAQ (reference sequence). CDR3 amino acids: CASSRQASNNSPLHF. CDR3 bases: TGTGCCAGCAGCAGACAGGCTTCCAATAATTCACCCCTCCACTTT.

The genes are TRBV5-6 and TRBJ1-2; a possible D gene is TRBD1 (5 bases). This CDR3 spans 15 amino acids. V dropped 0 bases and J dropped 3 bases, with 12 bases sitting between them. Per germline, CDR1 SGHDT and CDR2 YYEEEE. CDR3 nucleotide sequence: TGTGCCAGCAGCTTGGTCCCCCCAGGGCACTATGGCTACACCTTC. Its protein product is CASSLVPPGHYGYTF.

The J gene is TRBJ2-1, the V gene TRBV7-7; 8 bases line up with TRBD2. The CDR3 length is 15 residues. Trimming at V came to 5 bases and at J to 4 bases, leaving 7 bases not matched to a gene. Germline V gene sequence: CDR1 SSHAT, CDR2 FNYEAQ (reference sequence). CDR3 protein: CASSPGGGIYNEQFF. CDR3 bases: TGTGCCAGCAGCCCCGGGGGGGGTATTTACAATGAGCAGTTCTTC.

This rearrangement joins TRBV7-9 to TRBJ1-6, with D tentatively TRBD1 (5 bases). Trimming removed 6 bases from V and 9 bases from J, with 15 bases in between. The CDR3 spans 14 residues. CDR1 SEHNR and CDR2 FQNEAQ come from the germline V gene (reference sequence). In DNA form, the CDR3 reads TGTGCCAGCAGACGGGACGGGGGAATTTCACCCCTCCACTTT. Its translation: CASRRDGGISPLHF. Full variable domain (rest looked up from reference TRBV7-9 and TRBJ1-6): DTGVSQNPRHKITKRGQNVTFRCDPISEHNRLYWYRQTLGQGPEFLTYFQNEAQLEKSRLLSDRFSAERPKGSFSTLEIQRTEQGDSAMYLCASRRDGGISPLHFGNGTRLTVT.

This clone was seen a single time. The chain carries TRBV6-1 and TRBJ1-6; 7 positions agree with TRBD1. The length of the CDR3 is 13 residues. The J segment lost 9 bases and the V segment lost 1 base, leaving 0 bases of the junction unmatched. Germline V CDR1 and CDR2: MNHNS, SASEGT. In nucleotides, the CDR3 is TGTGCCAGCAGTGAAGACAGGGGTTCACCCCTCCACTTT. As protein: CASSEDRGSPLHF.

This chain connects TRBV7-9 to TRBJ1-2; 8 positions match TRBD1. The CDR3 totals 12 residues. The germline V gene has CDR1 SEHNR and CDR2 FQNEAQ (reference sequence). V shed 6 bases, J shed 7 bases, and the junction held 4 bases outside the gene matches. In nucleotides, the CDR3 is TGTGCCAGCAGTCGAGGGACAGGTGGCTACACCTTC. Its translation: CASSRGTGGYTF.